This TCR beta chain originates from a study of CD8+CD57+ T cells in acquired aplastic anemia. The overall study: The average for DNA from sorted CD4+ and CD8+ cells was around 3.5 ug.

CD8+CD57+ cell expansion, shown by flow cytometry, had occurred in the patients selected for sequencing. A severe acquired aplastic anemia diagnosis applied to all patients. General study results and limits: The same twenty-nine CD8+ CDR3 sequences occurred in patients and in controls. Levels of CD8+ Simpson's diversity were not significantly distinct in patients versus controls.

Germline assignment: CDR1 SEHNR and CDR2 FQNEAQ (reference sequence). The CDR3 has 15 residues. Trimming took 2 bases from V and 4 from J, leaving 15 bases between them. Profiling that covered TCR beta VDJ and CDR3 relied on genomic DNA as its template. TCRdb recomputed calls from the reads with MiXCR, one row per CDR3 protein. The repertoire includes 150,000 to 180,000 distinct CDR3 sequences, roughly half of them detected once, and roughly 12% sits in the top ten. Turning to this clonotype: The antigen remains unidentified.

This sequence originates from a human donor with aplastic anemia. The rearrangement links TRBV7-9 to TRBJ2-7, with D possibly matching TRBD1 (6 bases). Sequenced sample: sorted CD4+, CD8+, or CD8+CD57+ T cells (not recorded which) from PBMCs. This CDR3 reads CASSLTADSSYEQYF. The CDR3 region has the DNA TGTGCCAGCAGCTTAACCGCGGACAGTTCATACGAGCAGTACTTC.